The present TCR beta chain was sequenced within a study of cytomegalovirus exposure and HLA in healthy donors (dated by TCRdb to 2016 to 2017). In terms of the full investigation: In an earlier analysis of about 560 of the donors, 250 to 300 Gb of sequence data and some 120 million unique TCR beta sequences from roughly 190 million T cells were reported. Around 320 gigabases of sequencing data and approximately 84 million unique TCR sequences were included in an early release covering around 650 HLA-typed donors. Of the 300 to 500 genotyped donors, 70% to 90% were placed in the genetic ancestry cluster associated with self-reported Caucasian donors. The study aimed to test whether cataloging public T cell receptors could reveal signatures of past pathogen exposure. The T cell repertoires of 666 subjects were profiled by immunosequencing and related to cytomegalovirus serostatus. Besides the first cohort of some 670 subjects, a separate validation cohort made up of 95 to 150 different subjects was used. To predict cytomegalovirus infection status, the study combined high-throughput TCR immunosequencing, statistical association of individual TCRs with disease status, and machine learning. To study patterns of TCR occurrence, a later analysis re-analyzed previously published TCR beta repertoires from 700 or so donors and added high-resolution HLA genotyping. The later analysis used no new phenotypic data to find candidate immune exposures, relying instead on TCR beta sequences and their occurrence across donors. To decide whether each TCR beta V gene segment behaved as functional or pseudogenic, an earlier analysis of some 600 of the donors relied on high-throughput TCR beta sequencing. Alongside the repertoire data, information on donor age, sex, ethnicity and CMV serostatus was compiled. Genome-wide SNP genotypes for about 65% of the 666 donors were used in a later genetic analysis, which treated that subset as a discovery cohort. Every discovery cohort repertoire had been produced on one sequencing platform. HLA typing covered class I and class II loci at four-digit resolution. Typing coverage differed by locus: A, B, C, DRB1 and DQB1 were typed in roughly 620-630 donors, DQA1 in 500 to 550, DPA1 in roughly 590, and DPB1 in just under 490. Roughly 5 DR-DQ haplotypes were handled as single units for association and clustering because linkage in the cohort was strong. Among 300 to 500 genotyped donors of the cohort, an average of around 220,000 unique TCR beta nucleotide sequences was sequenced per donor, of which roughly 18% were non-productive.

Library preparation was by the immunoSEQ multiplex PCR assay. The multiplex PCR relied on a mix of 60 forward primers for TCR Vbeta segments and 13 reverse primers for TCR Jbeta segments. The CDR3 region of rearranged TCR beta genes was amplified from genomic DNA with a multiplex PCR assay. The Illumina HiSeq System was used to sequence the amplified TCR beta libraries as 87-base-pair reads. Per the authors' processing: A later analysis tallied 75 million to 95 million unique TCR beta chains across the 666 repertoires, and about 10 million of those chains were shared by two or more donors. To remove PCR and sequencing errors, raw reads were error-corrected and collapsed into unique sequences using a nearest-neighbor algorithm that merged closely related sequences. V, D and J gene segments were assigned by aligning CDR3 sequences to IMGT reference sequences. For a sequence to be retained, at least a six-nucleotide match to both a V gene segment and a J gene segment was required. Rearrangements were classified as productive when the CDR3 lacked stop codons and remained in frame with V and J, and all other rearrangements were classified as non-productive. CDR3 was defined according to IMGT convention as the region running from the second conserved V-encoded cysteine to the conserved J-encoded phenylalanine. The earlier analysis of roughly 590 of the donors excluded any sequence lacking an unambiguous match to a single V gene segment. An earlier analysis of over 450 of the donors classified V segments as functional when productive rearrangements were above 56.7% and as segregating when the standard deviation between donors was above 5%. A statistical classification framework was built for diagnosing cytomegalovirus status from the catalog of TCR beta chain sequences. In a later analysis, TCR nucleotide sequences were compared against IMGT/GENE-DB human TR gene sequences so that V and J genes could be assigned. The TCRdist pipeline was used in a later analysis to assign CDR3 sequences and most-parsimonious VDJ recombination scenarios. In a later analysis, each TCR beta chain was defined by its CDR3 amino acid sequence together with its V-gene family, and reads lacking a unique V-gene family were excluded. In a later analysis, several hundred highly shared, low-generation-probability nucleotide sequences were removed to address suspected cross-contamination and a sequencing artifact. For each public chain, a later analysis derived a clonal expansion index from normalized ranks of inferred template counts within each repertoire. Generation probabilities in a later analysis came from a VDJ recombination model fitted to out-of-frame rearrangements, and those results were checked against IGoR. A later analysis scored TCR-TCR, TCR-HLA and TCR-CMV co-occurrence with hypergeometric tests, applying a repertoire-size bias correction to TCR pairs. To estimate false discovery rates, a later analysis permuted the HLA or CMV assignments 20 times. In a later analysis, co-occurring TCRs were grouped using DBSCAN, with TCRdist sequence similarity added in when clustering inside HLA-allele-positive subsets. For co-occurrence clustering, repertoires with fewer than 30,000 or more than 120,000 public chains were excluded, along with roughly 5 repertoires with anomalous nucleotide sharing. Drawn from immuneACCESS, this table holds only the in-frame rearrangements with V and J called that TCRdb kept. Clones are partly lost; checked studies trace under half to an unresolved V gene and leave the rest unexplained. V, J and clone size derive from that table, while D and trimming were established from the DNA sequence. The sample yields under 150,000 clones; roughly 83% were counted once. The ten largest clones represent around 1.3% of the sample.

The CDR3 goes from the cysteine to the phenylalanine over 13 residues. Only the CDR3 DNA is retained, 39 bases long and in frame from the first base. From a lookup of the germline V gene, CDR1 and CDR2 are SQVTM and ANQGSEA. Compared with germline, V lacks 3 bases and J lacks 8 bases; bases without a gene match: 4. General study outcomes and caveats: In a later genetic analysis, fewer N-insertions in productive TCRs were reported among donors in an Asian-associated ancestry cluster than the roughly 700-donor mean. Cytomegalovirus status was reported to be diagnosed by the classifier with high specificity and sensitivity in both the original and validation cohorts. Because some donors lacked HLA typing at each locus, the association tests relied only on the typed subset. Roughly uniform sequencing depth across donors was assumed in presence/absence analyses, although this assumption may not hold. Most TCR sequences were seen in very few donors, while some public TCRs were found in many individuals. The study listed approximately 150 TCR beta chains as associated with cytomegalovirus. A group of highly shared sequence variants was considered likely to be a technical artifact of the sequencing pipeline. A later analysis found that most CMV-associated TCR beta chains appeared HLA-restricted, with HLA associations seemingly driven largely by CMV exposure. At a false discovery rate of 0.05, a later analysis linked under 20,000 TCR beta sequences to specific HLA alleles. An earlier analysis of around 540 of the donors showed that most TCR beta V segments appeared in productive rearrangements either about 87% or about 30% of the time, which broadly matched IMGT annotations. Some IMGT-functional V segments, including TRBV6-2 and TRBV6-3, could not be distinguished by the 87-base-pair reads and were therefore excluded. The earlier analysis of 587 of the donors excluded 15 to 20 rarely observed V segments, including chromosome 9 orphons, because counts were too low. In a later analysis, the rate of TCR association differed among HLA loci, with DRB1 alleles having the most associated TCRs and HLA-C alleles having the fewest. Linkage disequilibrium might explain the correlated functional status among segregating V segments, but an unknown experimental factor could not be ruled out. Immune exposure information for the cohort was limited to CMV serostatus. In a later analysis, HLA-associated TCR beta chains were found to be more clonally expanded and to have lower generation probabilities than equally common non-associated chains. When HLA alleles, especially DR and DQ, strongly co-occurred, TCR associations were difficult to assign to individual alleles. A further reported finding was that TCR beta sequences accurately predicted the HLA-A and HLA-B alleles for most subjects in the first cohort. The authors suggested that the approach could potentially be generalized to other disease states and immunological phenotypes. In a later analysis, several top co-occurrence clusters were reported to appear linked to parvovirus B19, influenza, CMV and Epstein-Barr virus. In this cohort, only TCR beta chains were sequenced, and detectable features were limited by the absence of alpha or paired-chain data. V-gene and J-gene trimming of TCR beta chains was associated with a missense DCLRE1C variant in a later genetic analysis, and the association was replicated in an independent cohort. Three of the identified cytomegalovirus-associated TCR beta chains were confirmed in vitro to be specific for cytomegalovirus antigens.

In total, just over 650 healthy bone marrow donors made up the cohort. At the time of sampling, all cohort members were nominally healthy, though unrecorded immune exposures were likely present. The donor was CMV seronegative and was included in the group of a few hundred seronegative cohort members. A peripheral blood sample was provided by each donor, and peripheral blood mononuclear cells were used for TCR beta sequencing. The Qiagen DNeasy Blood Extraction Kit was used to extract genomic DNA from the blood cell samples. To note about this clone: The antigen it binds to is not known. Nothing much larger sits one base from this clone, and base qualities are not available.

The chain couples TRBV29-1 to TRBJ1-4; TRBD1 lines up with 9 middle nucleotides. The origin of this receptor is a girl aged 2 to 9 in good health and CMV-seronegative. The specimen sequenced was PBMCs. The CDR3 loop reads CSVDGTGSEKLFF. The DNA sequence is TGCAGCGTTGACGGGACAGGGTCCGAAAAACTGTTTTTT.